What follows is one T cell receptor (beta chain) and its context. By share, this clonotype ranks as medium-sized (0.01 to 0.1%). The antigen it binds to is not known. Base quality data are lacking; no much larger clone is found one base away. This sample is part of a study of spatial heterogeneity in lung cancer (dated by TCRdb to between 2018 and 2020). Broadly, across the study: Beta-chain transcripts were consistently detected in greater numbers than alpha-chain transcripts, which likely reflected higher beta-chain transcript abundance. At surgery, both alpha and beta chains were TCR-sequenced in about 200 tumor regions, roughly 64 matched nontumor lung samples and a few dozen PBMC samples. In the raw uncorrected reads, each unique combination of TCR and UMI appeared more than ten times on average. TCR repertoire features were related to nonsynonymous mutation counts determined by whole-exome sequencing of tumor tissue. TCR alpha and beta repertoires were quantitatively compared across multiple tumor regions, matched nontumor lung and blood in non-small cell lung cancer. Results the study describes overall, beyond this receptor: Additional single-cell paired TCR alpha and beta sequencing was considered necessary to confirm, at a functional level, the hypothesis that regional TCRs recognize regional mutations.

The library was produced with 5' RACE. The run used a NextSeq 500. In the TCR library protocol, a unique molecular identifier was attached to each TCR cDNA molecule so that PCR and sequencing errors could be corrected. In the source study's methods: TCR identification, UMI-based error correction and CDR3 extraction were all carried out with Decombinator tools. TCRs above a frequency of 2 per 1,000, corresponding to the top 1% of the tumor frequency distribution, were defined as expanded. Each repertoire was subsampled 100 times to 5,000 TCRs, after which Renyi diversity was computed with the R vegan package. CDR3 similarity networks were built from amino acid triplet string-kernel similarity, connecting CDR3s with pairwise similarity above 0.82. TCRdb reprocessed the public reads (quality trimming at Q25 with fastp, clone calling with MiXCR) and kept in-frame beta chains. Here each entry gathers all rows of one CDR3 protein and keeps the most common genes and DNA. The V and J calls follow TCRdb's processing rather than the paper's. In all, the sample holds about 5,000 distinct CDR3 sequences, and about 2.9% of those were seen once. The ten largest clones represent around 22% of the sample.

V is reduced by 3 bases and J by 2 bases, leaving a spacing of 15 bases between them. The cysteine opens and the phenylalanine closes a CDR3 of 17 amino acids. The CDR3 DNA has 51 bases and is translated from base 1. As encoded in the germline V gene, CDR1 is SGHRS while CDR2 is YFSETQ. Explained via the paper, the time point label denotes: sample taken at primary tumor resection. Samples were obtained from around 72 patients with early-stage, untreated non-small cell lung cancer from the lung TRACERx cohort. Without any cell sorting, TCR sequencing was performed on whole RNA extracted either from tumor and nontumor lung tissue or from cryopreserved PBMC samples. Only patients with enough RNA available from two or more tumor regions were chosen for TCR sequencing. A lung pathologist reviewed the tumor and adjacent nontumor lung specimens before the specimens were selected.

The sample was normal lung tissue next to the tumor, taken at surgery. The sequence is built from TRBV5-1 and TRBJ2-6, with a tentative D gene TRBD1 over 6 matching bases. The receptor's source is a male donor with early-stage non-small cell lung cancer. In nucleotides, the sequence is TGCGCCAGCAGCTGGGGGCAGGGTAACCCTGGGGCCAACGTCCTGACTTTC. Its protein is CASSWGQGNPGANVLTF. When the CDR3 is completed using the reference TRBV5-1 and TRBJ2-6 genes on either side, the full variable domain is KAGVTQTPRYLIKTRGQQVTLSCSPISGHRSVSWYQQTPGQGLQFLFEYFSETQRNKGNFPGRFSGRQFSNSRSEMNVSTLELGDSALYLCASSWGQGNPGANVLTFGAGSRLTVL.